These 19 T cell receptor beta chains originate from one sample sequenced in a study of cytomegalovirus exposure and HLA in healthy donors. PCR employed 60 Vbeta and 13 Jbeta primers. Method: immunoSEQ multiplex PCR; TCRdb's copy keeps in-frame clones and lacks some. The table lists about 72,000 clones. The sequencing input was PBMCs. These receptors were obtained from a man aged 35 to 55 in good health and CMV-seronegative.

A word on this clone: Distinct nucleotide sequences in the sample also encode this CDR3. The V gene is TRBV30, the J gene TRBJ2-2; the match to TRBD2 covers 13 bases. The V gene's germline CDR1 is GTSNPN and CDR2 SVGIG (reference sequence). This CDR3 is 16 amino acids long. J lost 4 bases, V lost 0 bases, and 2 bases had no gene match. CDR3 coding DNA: TGTGCCTGGAGTGTGAGACTAGCGGGGGGCACCGGGGAGCTGTTTTTT. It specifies CAWSVRLAGGTGELFF.

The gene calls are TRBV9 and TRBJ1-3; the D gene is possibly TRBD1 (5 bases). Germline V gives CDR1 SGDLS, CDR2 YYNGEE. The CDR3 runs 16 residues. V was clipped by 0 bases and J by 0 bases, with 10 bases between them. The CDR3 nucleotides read TGTGCCAGCAGCGTAGGACAGTATTCCTCTGGAAACACCATATATTTT. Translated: CASSVGQYSSGNTIYF.

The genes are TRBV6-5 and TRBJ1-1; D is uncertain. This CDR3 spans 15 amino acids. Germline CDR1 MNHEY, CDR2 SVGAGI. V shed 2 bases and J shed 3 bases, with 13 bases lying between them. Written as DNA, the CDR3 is TGTGCCAGCAGTTACGTTCCCCGTTCGGACACTGAAGCTTTCTTT. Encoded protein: CASSYVPRSDTEAFF.

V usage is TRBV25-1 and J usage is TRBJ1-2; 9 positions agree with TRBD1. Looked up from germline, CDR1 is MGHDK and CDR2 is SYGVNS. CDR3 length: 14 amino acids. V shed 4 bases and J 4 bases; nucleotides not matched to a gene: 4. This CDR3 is CASSAGTGSYGYTF. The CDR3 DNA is TGTGCCAGCAGTGCCGGGACAGGGAGCTATGGCTACACCTTC.

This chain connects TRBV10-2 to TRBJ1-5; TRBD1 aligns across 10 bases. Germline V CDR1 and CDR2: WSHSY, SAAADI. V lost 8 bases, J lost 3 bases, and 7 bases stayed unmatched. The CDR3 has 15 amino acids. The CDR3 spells CASRLTGGDNQPQHF. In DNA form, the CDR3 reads TGCGCCAGCCGTTTGACAGGGGGCGACAATCAGCCCCAGCATTTT.

This CDR3 reads CSVQGVEQYF. The CDR3 DNA follows: TGCAGCGTACAGGGTGTCGAGCAGTACTTC. The V and J genes are TRBV29-1 and TRBJ2-7, with D perhaps matching TRBD1 (6 bases). This CDR3 spans 10 amino acids. Trimming cost V 6 bases and J 6 bases, with 9 bases left between them. The germline V gene encodes CDR1 SQVTM and CDR2 ANQGSEA.

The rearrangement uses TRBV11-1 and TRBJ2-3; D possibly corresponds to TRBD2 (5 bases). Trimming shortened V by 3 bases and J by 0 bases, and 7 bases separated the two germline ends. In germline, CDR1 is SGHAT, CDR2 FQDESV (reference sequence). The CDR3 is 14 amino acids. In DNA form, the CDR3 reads TGTGCCAGCAGCTTTGGGAGTAGCACAGATACGCAGTATTTT. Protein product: CASSFGSSTDTQYF. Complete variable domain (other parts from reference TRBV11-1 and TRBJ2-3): EAEVAQSPRYKITEKSQAVAFWCDPISGHATLYWYRQILGQGPELLVQFQDESVVDDSQLPKDRFSAERLKGVDSTLKIQPAELGDSAMYLCASSFGSSTDTQYFGPGTRLTVL.

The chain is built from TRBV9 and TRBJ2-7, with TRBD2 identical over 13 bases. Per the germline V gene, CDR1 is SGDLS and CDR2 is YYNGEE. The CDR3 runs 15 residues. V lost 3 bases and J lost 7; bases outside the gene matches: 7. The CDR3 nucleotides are TGTGCCAGCAGCGAAGGGACTAGCGGGGAGTATGAGCAGTACTTC. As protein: CASSEGTSGEYEQYF.

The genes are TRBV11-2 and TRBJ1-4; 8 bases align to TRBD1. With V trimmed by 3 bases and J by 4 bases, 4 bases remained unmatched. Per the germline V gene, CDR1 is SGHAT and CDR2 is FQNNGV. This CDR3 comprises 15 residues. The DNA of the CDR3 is TGTGCCAGCAGCTTCGGGACAGGAATTAATGAAAAACTGTTTTTT. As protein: CASSFGTGINEKLFF.

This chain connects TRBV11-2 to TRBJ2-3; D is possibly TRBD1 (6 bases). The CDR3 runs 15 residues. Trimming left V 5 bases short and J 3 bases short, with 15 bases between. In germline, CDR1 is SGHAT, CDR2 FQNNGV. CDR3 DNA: TGTGCCAGCAGCCCAGGAAGCAGGGGAACAGATACGCAGTATTTT. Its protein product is CASSPGSRGTDTQYF. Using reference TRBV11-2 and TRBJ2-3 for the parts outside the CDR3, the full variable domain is EAGVAQSPRYKIIEKRQSVAFWCNPISGHATLYWYQQILGQGPKLLIQFQNNGVVDDSQLPKDRFSAERLKGVDSTLKIQPAKLEDSAVYLCASSPGSRGTDTQYFGPGTRLTVL.

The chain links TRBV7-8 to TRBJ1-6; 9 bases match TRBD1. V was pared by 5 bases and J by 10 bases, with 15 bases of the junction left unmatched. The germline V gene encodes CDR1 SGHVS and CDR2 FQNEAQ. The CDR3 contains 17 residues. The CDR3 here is CASSPSGGGQGGSPLHF. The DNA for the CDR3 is TGTGCCAGCAGCCCTAGTGGGGGGGGACAGGGTGGGTCACCCCTCCACTTT.

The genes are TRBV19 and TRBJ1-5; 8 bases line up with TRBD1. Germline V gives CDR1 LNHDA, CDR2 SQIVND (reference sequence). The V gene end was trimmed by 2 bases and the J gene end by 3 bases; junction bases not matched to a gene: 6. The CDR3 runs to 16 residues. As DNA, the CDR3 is TGTGCCAGTAGTATAAGCAGGGGGCGTAACAATCAGCCCCAGCATTTT. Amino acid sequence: CASSISRGRNNQPQHF.

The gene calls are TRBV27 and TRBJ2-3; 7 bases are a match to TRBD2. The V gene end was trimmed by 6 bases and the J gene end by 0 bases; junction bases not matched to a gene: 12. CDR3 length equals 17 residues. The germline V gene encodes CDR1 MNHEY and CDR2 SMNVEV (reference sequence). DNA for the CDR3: TGTGCCAGCAGCCCCGAGCCAGCGGGGACTAGCACAGATACGCAGTATTTT. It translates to CASSPEPAGTSTDTQYF.

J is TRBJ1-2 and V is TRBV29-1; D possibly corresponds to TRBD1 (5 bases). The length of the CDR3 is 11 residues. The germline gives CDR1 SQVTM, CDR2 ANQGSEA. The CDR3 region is CISLGGYGYTF. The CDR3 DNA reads TGCATCTCGTTGGGGGGGTATGGCTACACCTTC.

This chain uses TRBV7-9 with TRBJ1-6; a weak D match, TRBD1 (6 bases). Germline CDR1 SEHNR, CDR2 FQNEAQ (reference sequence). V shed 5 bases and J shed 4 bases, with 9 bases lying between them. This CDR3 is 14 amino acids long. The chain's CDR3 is CASSSGQYNSPLHF. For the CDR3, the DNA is TGTGCCAGCAGCAGCGGACAGTATAATTCACCCCTCCACTTT.

CDR3 region: CASSPYKNTEAFF. The CDR3, as DNA: TGTGCCAGCAGCCCCTATAAGAACACTGAAGCTTTCTTT. The chain is built from TRBV5-6 and TRBJ1-1; D ambiguous. Trimming took 4 bases from V and 1 from J, leaving 8 bases between them. Germline assignment: CDR1 SGHDT and CDR2 YYEEEE. The length of the CDR3 is 13 residues.

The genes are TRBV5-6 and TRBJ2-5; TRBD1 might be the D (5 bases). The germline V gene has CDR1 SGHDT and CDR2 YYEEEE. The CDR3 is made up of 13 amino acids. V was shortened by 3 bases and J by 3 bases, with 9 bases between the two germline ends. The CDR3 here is CASSWGSEETQYF. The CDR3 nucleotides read TGTGCCAGCAGCTGGGGCAGCGAAGAGACCCAGTACTTC.

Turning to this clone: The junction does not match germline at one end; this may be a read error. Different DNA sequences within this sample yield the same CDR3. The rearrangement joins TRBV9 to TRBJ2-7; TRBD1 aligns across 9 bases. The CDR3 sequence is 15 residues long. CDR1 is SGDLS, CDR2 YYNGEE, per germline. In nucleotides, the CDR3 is TGTGCTAGCAGCGAGGGAGGGACAGGGCCCGACGAGCAGTACTTC. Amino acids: CASSEGGTGPDEQYF.

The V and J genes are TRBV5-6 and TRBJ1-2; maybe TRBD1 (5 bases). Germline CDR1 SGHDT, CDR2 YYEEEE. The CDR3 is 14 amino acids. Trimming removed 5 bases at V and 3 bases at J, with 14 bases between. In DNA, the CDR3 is TGTGCCAGCAGGCTTGGCAGGGAAGACTATGGCTACACCTTC. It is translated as CASRLGREDYGYTF.